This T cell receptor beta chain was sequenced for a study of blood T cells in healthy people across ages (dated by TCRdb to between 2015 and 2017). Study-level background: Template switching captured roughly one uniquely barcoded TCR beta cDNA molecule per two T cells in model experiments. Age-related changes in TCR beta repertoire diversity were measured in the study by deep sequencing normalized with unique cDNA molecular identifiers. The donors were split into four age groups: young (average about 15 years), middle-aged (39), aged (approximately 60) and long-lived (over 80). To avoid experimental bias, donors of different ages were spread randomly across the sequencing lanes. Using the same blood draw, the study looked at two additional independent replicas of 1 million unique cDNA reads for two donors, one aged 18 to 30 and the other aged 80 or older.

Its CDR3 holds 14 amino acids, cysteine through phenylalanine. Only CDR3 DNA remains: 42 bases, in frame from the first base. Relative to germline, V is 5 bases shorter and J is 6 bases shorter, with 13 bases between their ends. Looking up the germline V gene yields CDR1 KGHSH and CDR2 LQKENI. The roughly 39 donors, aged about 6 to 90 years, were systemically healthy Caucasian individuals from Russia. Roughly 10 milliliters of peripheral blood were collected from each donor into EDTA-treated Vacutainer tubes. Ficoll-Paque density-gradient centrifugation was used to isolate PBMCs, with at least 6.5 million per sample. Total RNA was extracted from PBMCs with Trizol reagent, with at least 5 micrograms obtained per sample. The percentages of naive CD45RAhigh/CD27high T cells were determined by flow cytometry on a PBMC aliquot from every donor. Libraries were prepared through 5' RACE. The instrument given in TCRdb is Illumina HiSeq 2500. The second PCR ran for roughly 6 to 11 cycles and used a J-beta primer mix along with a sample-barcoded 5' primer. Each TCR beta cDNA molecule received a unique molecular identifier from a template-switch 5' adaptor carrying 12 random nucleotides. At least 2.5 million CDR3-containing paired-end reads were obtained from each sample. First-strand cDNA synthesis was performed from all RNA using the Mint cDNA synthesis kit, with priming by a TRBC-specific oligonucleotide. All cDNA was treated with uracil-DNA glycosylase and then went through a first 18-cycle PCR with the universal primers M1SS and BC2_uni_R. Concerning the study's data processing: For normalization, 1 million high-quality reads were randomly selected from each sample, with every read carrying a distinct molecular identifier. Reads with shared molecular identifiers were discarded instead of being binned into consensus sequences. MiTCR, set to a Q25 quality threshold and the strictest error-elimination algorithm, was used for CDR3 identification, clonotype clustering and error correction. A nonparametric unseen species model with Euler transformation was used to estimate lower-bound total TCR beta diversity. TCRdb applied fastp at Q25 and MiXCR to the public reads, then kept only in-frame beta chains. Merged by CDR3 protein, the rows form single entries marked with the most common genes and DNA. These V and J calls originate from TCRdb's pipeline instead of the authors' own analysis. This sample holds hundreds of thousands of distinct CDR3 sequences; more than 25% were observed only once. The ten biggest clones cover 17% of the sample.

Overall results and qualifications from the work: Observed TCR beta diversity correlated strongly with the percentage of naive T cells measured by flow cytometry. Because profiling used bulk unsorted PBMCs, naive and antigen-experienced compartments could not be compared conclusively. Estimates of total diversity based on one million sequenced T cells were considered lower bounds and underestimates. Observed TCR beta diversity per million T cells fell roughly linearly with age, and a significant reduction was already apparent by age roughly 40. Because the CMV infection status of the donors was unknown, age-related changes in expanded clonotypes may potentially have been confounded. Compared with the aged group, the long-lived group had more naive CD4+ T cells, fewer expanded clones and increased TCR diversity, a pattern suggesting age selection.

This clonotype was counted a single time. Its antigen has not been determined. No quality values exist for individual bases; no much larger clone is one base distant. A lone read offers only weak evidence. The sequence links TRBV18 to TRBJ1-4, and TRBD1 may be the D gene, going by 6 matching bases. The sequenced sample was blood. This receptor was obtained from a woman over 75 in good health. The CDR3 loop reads CASSLTGSDEKLFF. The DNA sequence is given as TGTGCCAGCTCATTAACAGGGTCGGATGAAAAACTGTTTTTT.